One sample yielded the 15 T cell receptor beta chains listed below, sequenced in a study of glioma-infiltrating T cells. The iRepertoire nested amplicon-rescue multiplex PCR amplified TCR alpha and beta CDR3s from RNA. MiXCR, applied by TCRdb to the multiplex PCR reads, yields one record per CDR3 protein. The profile shows approximately 190,000 distinct CDR3 sequences, approximately 30% of them singletons. Input material: glioma tissue, nonneoplastic brain tissue, or PBMCs (not recorded which). The receptors were gathered from a human donor with low-grade glioma or glioblastoma, undergoing nonglioma brain surgery, or in good health (not recorded which).

Note on this clonotype: A much larger clonotype is one base distant, so this may be a read error. The genes are TRBV6-2 or TRBV6-3 and TRBJ2-3; the match to TRBD2 covers 7 bases. V dropped 7 bases and J dropped 3; count of bases not matched to a gene: 7. Germline V lookup: CDR1 MNHEY, CDR2 SVGEGT. This CDR3 spans 14 amino acids. This chain's CDR3 is CASILASGTDTQYF. The CDR3 DNA reads as TGTGCCAGCATTCTGGCTAGCGGAACAGATACGCAGTATTTT.

This clonotype was picked up many times. This CDR3 reads CASSLRVSDTQYF. CDR3 DNA: TGTGCCAGCAGTTTGAGGGTTTCAGATACGCAGTATTTT. This chain connects TRBV28 to TRBJ2-3, with a tentative D call TRBD2 (5 bases). CDR3 length: 13 amino acids. The V gene's germline CDR1 is MDHEN and CDR2 SYDVKM. V dropped 3 bases and J dropped 4 bases, with 8 bases sitting between them.

V is TRBV7-2 and J is TRBJ2-7; D possibly corresponds to TRBD2 (6 bases). The germline V gene has CDR1 SGHTA and CDR2 FQGNSA. The CDR3 runs 13 residues. Trimming stripped 1 base from V and 6 bases from J, with 10 bases between. CDR3 bases: TGTGCCAGCAGCTTAGGGGGGGAACGCGAGCAGTACTTC. It yields the protein CASSLGGEREQYF.

A note on this clonotype: This may arise from a read error, as a much more abundant clone is one base away. The V and J genes are TRBV10-2 and TRBJ2-7; D unclear. Germline values: CDR1 WSHSY, CDR2 SAAADI. This CDR3 region has 14 residues. The CDR3 reads CASSPSRANYELYF. The CDR3 nucleotides are TGCGCCAGCAGCCCCTCCCGGGCTAACTACGAGCTGTACTTC.

The gene calls are TRBV29-1 and TRBJ1-1; no definite D call. The germline CDR1 and CDR2 sequences are SQVTM and ANQGSEA. Trimming pared 5 bases from V and 3 bases from J, leaving 13 bases between. There are 13 residues in the CDR3. The CDR3 nucleotides read TGCAGCGTTATTCGGCTTTCAGACACTGAAGCTTTCTTT. It is translated as CSVIRLSDTEAFF.

There are many counts of this clonotype. This chain uses TRBV3-1 with TRBJ2-1, with a tentative D call TRBD2 (5 bases). Germline V gene lookup returns CDR1 LGHDT and CDR2 YNNKEL (reference sequence). The V gene lost 2 bases and the J gene lost 7 bases, with 9 bases spanning the gap. The CDR3 sequence is 13 residues long. The CDR3 DNA reads as TGTGCCAGCAGCCAATTTACGGGGAATGAGCAGTTCTTC. Its translation is CASSQFTGNEQFF.

This clonotype was counted many times. This rearrangement joins TRBV20-1 to TRBJ2-1; D is tentatively TRBD1 or TRBD2 (6 bases each). The CDR3 consists of 16 residues. CDR1 is DFQATT and CDR2 is SNEGSKA in the germline V gene (reference sequence). Trimming stripped 0 bases from V and 5 bases from J, with 17 bases between. The CDR3 coding sequence is TGCAGTGCTAGAGACCCGGGACTGGGGGGCCACAATGAGCAGTTCTTC. Its translation: CSARDPGLGGHNEQFF.

To note about this clonotype: A single base separates this from a much larger clone, so it may be a read error. This chain uses TRBV27 with TRBJ2-1; D unclear. CDR1 and CDR2 (germline): MNHEY, SMNVEV (reference sequence). This CDR3 has 15 amino acids. This chain's CDR3 is CASSLRFLSHNEQLF. The CDR3 DNA is TGTGCCAGCAGTTTACGGTTCCTTAGCCACAATGAGCAGCTCTTC.

This chain uses TRBV19 with TRBJ2-7; 7 positions agree with TRBD2. The CDR3 sequence is 14 residues long. The trim removed 3 bases at V and 0 bases at J, leaving 2 bases unmatched. Germline assignment: CDR1 LNHDA and CDR2 SQIVND (reference sequence). CDR3 in DNA: TGTGCCAGTAGTATGGGGACTAACTCCTACGAGCAGTACTTC. Amino acid sequence: CASSMGTNSYEQYF.

Worth noting for this clonotype: A junction boundary mismatches the germline segment, possibly from a read error. The chain combines TRBV7-3 with TRBJ2-1, with TRBD2 matching over 9 bases. CDR1 and CDR2 (germline): SGHTA, FQGTGA. This CDR3 has 15 residues. The CDR3 loop is CASSQTSGPYNKQFF. CDR3 coding DNA: TGTGCCAGCAGTCAGACTAGCGGTCCCTACAATAAGCAGTTCTTC.

At least ten counts were recorded for this clonotype. The chain links TRBV27 to TRBJ1-5, with D possibly TRBD1 on 5 matching bases. CDR3 length equals 14 residues. Germline assignment: CDR1 MNHEY and CDR2 SMNVEV (reference sequence). V was clipped by 4 bases and J by 7 bases, with 14 bases between them. DNA for the CDR3: TGTGCCAGCAGTTCGAGGGCAGGGAGCCAGCCCCAGCATTTT. It is translated as CASSSRAGSQPQHF.

This clonotype is labeled as medium-sized (0.01 to 0.1%). V gene TRBV6-2 or TRBV6-3 combines with J gene TRBJ1-1, with 7 bases matching TRBD1. This CDR3 has 13 residues. Germline CDR1 reads MNHEY; CDR2 reads SVGEGT. Trimming took 5 bases from V and 1 from J; bases not matched to a gene: 1. The CDR3 bases are TGTGCCAGCAGTCGACAGGGGAACACTGAAGCTTTCTTT. Amino acids: CASSRQGNTEAFF.

V and J are TRBV11-2 and TRBJ2-3; 7 bases fit TRBD2. V shed 3 bases and J 6 bases; nucleotides not matched to a gene: 3. CDR3 length: 13 residues. CDR1 and CDR2 from the germline V gene are SGHAT and FQNNGV. CDR3 protein: CASSFGGGDTQYF. The CDR3, as DNA: TGTGCCAGCAGCTTTGGGGGGGGGGATACGCAGTATTTT.

This chain joins TRBV6-5 and TRBJ2-1; 10 bases line up with TRBD2. Looked up from germline, CDR1 is MNHEY and CDR2 is SVGAGI. The CDR3 totals 16 residues. Losses at the gene ends were 0 bases for V and 9 bases for J; bases not matched to a gene: 8. The CDR3 region has the DNA TGTGCCAGCAGTTACTCTGGGTCTAGCGGGAGCCCTGAGCAGTTCTTC. Translating gives CASSYSGSSGSPEQFF.

The sample holds many counts of this clonotype. The rearrangement uses TRBV7-8 and TRBJ1-1; no definite D call. Trimming pared 1 base from V and 9 bases from J, leaving 6 bases between. The germline V gene has CDR1 SGHVS and CDR2 FQNEAQ. The CDR3 contains 11 residues. The CDR3 region has the DNA TGTGCCAGCAGCTTAGGGAGTAAAGCTTTCTTT. This sequence encodes CASSLGSKAFF.